This T cell receptor (beta chain) was retrieved from a study of blood T cell repertoires in COVID-19. Study details: Sites across the United States, Italy and Spain contributed samples from acute and convalescent COVID-19. PBMCs, B-cell-depleted T cells, or T cells provided the cDNA or gDNA that made up the material.

J lost 0 bases, V lost 6 bases, and 10 bases had no gene match. The CDR3 totals 17 residues. The germline V gene encodes CDR1 MNHEY and CDR2 SVGEGT. The repertoire was sequenced with immunoSEQ multiplex PCR; TCRdb's copy has only in-frame clones and lacks some. The data hold roughly 77,000 clones, with 75% to 90% observed a single time. This TCR derives from a woman aged 70-85 years with acute or convalescent COVID-19. The chain joins TRBV6-2 or TRBV6-3 to TRBJ1-5, with 8 bases that match TRBD1. Sequenced sample: peripheral blood. In nucleotides, the CDR3 is TGTGCCAGCAGCCCAAGGACAGGGACTCATAGCAATCAGCCCCAGCATTTT. Translated: CASSPRTGTHSNQPQHF.